This is a list of T cell receptor beta chains from one sample in a study of blood T cell repertoires in COVID-19. Method: immunoSEQ multiplex PCR; TCRdb's copy keeps in-frame clones and lacks some. Of over 250,000 clones listed, more than 85% were seen once; the top ten hold just under 9%. Sequenced material: PBMCs or T cells enriched from blood (not recorded which). The receptor source for this set is a middle-aged man who had recovered from COVID-19. The conserved cysteine and the conserved F or W are not part of the CDR3 here. The order of the fields is J gene, V gene, CDR3 protein.

>TRBJ1-1|TRBV7-9
ASLKTKGSNTEAF
>TRBJ1-2|TRBV18
ASSQLDRGAGYT
>TRBJ2-3|TRBV11-1
ASSNRGLTDTQY
>TRBJ2-5|TRBV7-9
ASSYRPGQETQY
>TRBJ2-1|TRBV7-3
ASSLSRGGGLGDSQF
>TRBJ1-4|TRBV7-2
ASSKQGGREKLF
>TRBJ2-1|TRBV29-1
SVDPLGLAKDGPKF
>TRBJ2-7|TRBV19
ASTPTSGSYEQY
>TRBJ2-7|TRBV28
ASSLGIGGGRQY
>TRBJ2-7|TRBV11-3
ASRLIAEQY
>TRBJ2-3|TRBV5-8
ASSLGASGGADTQY
>TRBJ2-7|TRBV11-2
ASSLDHSGRGYEQY
>TRBJ2-2|TRBV19
ASSIQRTGELF
>TRBJ2-3|TRBV11-1
ASSFPGGRVDTQY
>TRBJ2-7|TRBV12-3/TRBV12-4
ASGTVIYEQY
>TRBJ2-7|TRBV11-2
ASSLSSGEQY
>TRBJ2-7|TRBV24-1
ATSGSGGSYEQY
>TRBJ2-5|TRBV7-9
ASSLAPGQGKGAQETQY
>TRBJ1-2|TRBV27
ASSPGVVFYGYT
>TRBJ2-1|TRBV7-2
ASSLEGRAGVDEQF
>TRBJ2-2|TRBV4-3
ASSQEAGSNTGELF
>TRBJ2-2|TRBV19
ASSIQAGELTGELF
>TRBJ2-1|TRBV18
ASSPTGVGGNEQF
>TRBJ1-1|TRBV4-1
ASSQGGWLNTEAF
>TRBJ2-7|TRBV4-3
ASSQGSTGNYEQY
>TRBJ1-1|TRBV29-1
SVRGGGTEAF
>TRBJ1-2|TRBV10-3
AIRTGTEFGYGYT
>TRBJ2-7|TRBV12-3/TRBV12-4
ASSTDYEQY
>TRBJ2-7|TRBV7-9
ASSPGGYEQY
>TRBJ1-1|TRBV2
ASLAGGVRNTEAF
>TRBJ1-2|TRBV14
ASSQQGMWNYGYT
>TRBJ2-1|TRBV7-2
ASSLPLAGFNEQF
>TRBJ2-2|TRBV7-3
ASSWGQNTGELF
>TRBJ1-2|TRBV3-1/TRBV3-2
ASSRQGAGGYT
>TRBJ1-2|TRBV2
ASRVTGGAGYGYT
>TRBJ2-2|TRBV18
ASSPPTGTGLTGELF
>TRBJ1-4|TRBV28
ASKPGQWDNEKLF
>TRBJ2-5|TRBV27
ASSLGSSGGKTQY
>TRBJ2-7|TRBV5-1
ASSLGQGAAEQY
>TRBJ1-5|TRBV6-5
ASRRHNSNQPQH
>TRBJ1-5|TRBV7-8
ASSAKRDFNQPQH
>TRBJ2-2|TRBV11-2
ASSLTDSRAGELF
>TRBJ2-1|TRBV25-1
ASSPYTSGNNEQF
>TRBJ2-1|TRBV3-1/TRBV3-2
ASSHWTSGSYYNEQF
>TRBJ2-7|TRBV5-5
ASSFSRTGDYEQY
>TRBJ1-5|TRBV7-2
ASSLMGAKPQH
>TRBJ1-5|TRBV3-1/TRBV3-2
ASSQGQSPPQH
>TRBJ2-2|TRBV7-3
ASSLGTSTGELF
>TRBJ2-1|TRBV18
ASSPPDRAYNEQF
>TRBJ1-1|TRBV27
ASSLGRVNTVEAF
>TRBJ2-3|TRBV4-2
ASSPVLRTGTDTQY
>TRBJ2-7|TRBV5-1
ASSFDKAYEQY